Listed below are T cell receptor beta chains from one sample, sequenced in a study of lymphopenia after photon versus proton radiotherapy. Measured with immunoSEQ multiplex PCR; TCRdb has only the in-frame clones, and not every one. The repertoire holds roughly 20,000 clones, 75% to 95% seen once, with approximately 6.2% in the top ten. The input for sequencing was peripheral blood, taken from a patient treated with photon-based radiotherapy. The source of these receptors is a man aged 55 to 70 with pancreatic cancer. Both conserved end residues are part of each CDR3. The D gene is left open where the match is weak. Some rows mark clone size as missing; the rest say once, few, many or name a class of expanded clone.

D: .; J: TRBJ2-2; size: .; V: TRBV4-3; CDR3: CASSQDVGINTGELFF; DNA: TGCGCCAGCAGCCAAGACGTCGGGATAAACACCGGGGAGCTGTTTTTT
D: TRBD2; J: TRBJ2-7; size: .; V: TRBV5-1; CDR3: CASSFGLAGAYEQYF; DNA: TGCGCCAGCAGCTTTGGACTAGCGGGGGCCTACGAGCAGTACTTC
D: .; J: TRBJ2-2; size: .; V: TRBV5-4; CDR3: CASSETGVTGELFF; DNA: TGTGCCAGCAGCGAGACAGGCGTCACCGGGGAGCTGTTTTTT
D: .; J: TRBJ2-5; size: .; V: TRBV19; CDR3: CASSPRGDLQETQYF; DNA: TGTGCCAGTAGTCCTAGGGGGGACCTTCAAGAGACCCAGTACTTC
D: .; J: TRBJ2-7; size: .; V: TRBV5-6; CDR3: CASSWIGYEQYF; DNA: TGTGCCAGCAGCTGGATAGGGTACGAGCAGTACTTC
D: TRBD1; J: TRBJ1-6; size: .; V: TRBV7-9; CDR3: CASSPGQGNSPLHF; DNA: TGTGCCAGCAGCCCAGGACAGGGGAATTCACCCCTCCACTTT
D: TRBD2; J: TRBJ2-3; size: .; V: TRBV5-6; CDR3: CASSLVSRGAGPDTQYF; DNA: TGTGCCAGCAGCTTAGTGTCGCGGGGGGCCGGGCCAGATACGCAGTATTTT
D: TRBD2; J: TRBJ2-7; size: .; V: TRBV7-2; CDR3: CASSSRTSGGATYEQYF; DNA: TGTGCCAGCAGCTCTAGGACTAGCGGGGGGGCCACGTACGAGCAGTACTTC
D: .; J: TRBJ1-1; size: .; V: TRBV6-1; CDR3: CASSEEVLYTEAFF; DNA: TGTGCCAGCAGTGAGGAGGTACTTTACACTGAAGCTTTCTTT
D: .; J: TRBJ1-1; size: .; V: TRBV11-2; CDR3: CASTSSLWGESDTEAFF; DNA: TGTGCCAGCACCAGCTCCTTGTGGGGAGAGTCGGACACTGAAGCTTTCTTT
D: .; J: TRBJ2-7; size: few; V: TRBV9; CDR3: CASSPKGGQSYEQYF; DNA: TGTGCCAGCAGCCCAAAAGGCGGACAAAGCTACGAGCAGTACTTC
D: .; J: TRBJ2-7; size: .; V: TRBV27; CDR3: CASSSPRGVSYEQYF; DNA: TGTGCCAGCAGTTCCCCCAGGGGGGTTTCCTACGAGCAGTACTTC
D: .; J: TRBJ2-3; size: .; V: TRBV9; CDR3: CASSVLGQYTDTQYF; DNA: TGTGCCAGCAGCGTACTCGGACAGTACACAGATACGCAGTATTTT
D: TRBD1; J: TRBJ1-2; size: .; V: TRBV9; CDR3: CASSVGQGDYGYTF; DNA: TGTGCCAGCAGCGTAGGACAGGGAGACTATGGCTACACCTTC
D: .; J: TRBJ2-5; size: .; V: TRBV9; CDR3: CASSVELQETQYF; DNA: TGTGCCAGCAGCGTAGAACTCCAAGAGACCCAGTACTTC
D: TRBD1; J: TRBJ1-1; size: .; V: TRBV2; CDR3: CASSVHRGLTEAFF; DNA: TGTGCCAGCAGTGTCCACAGGGGGCTTACTGAAGCTTTCTTT
D: TRBD1; J: TRBJ2-3; size: .; V: TRBV29-1; CDR3: CSVERGQGSTDTQYF; DNA: TGCAGCGTTGAAAGAGGACAGGGGAGCACAGATACGCAGTATTTT
D: TRBD1; J: TRBJ1-6; size: .; V: TRBV5-4; CDR3: CASRIGQGVNSPLHF; DNA: TGTGCCAGCAGAATCGGACAGGGTGTGAATTCACCCCTCCACTTT
D: TRBD1; J: TRBJ2-3; size: .; V: TRBV29-1; CDR3: CSYRQGATDTQYF; DNA: TGCAGCTATCGACAGGGGGCTACAGATACGCAGTATTTT
D: TRBD1; J: TRBJ1-1; size: .; V: TRBV6-5; CDR3: CASSYTGQAKAFF; DNA: TGTGCCAGCAGCTACACGGGACAGGCAAAAGCTTTCTTT
D: TRBD1; J: TRBJ2-7; size: .; V: TRBV19; CDR3: CASSADRGRGYEQYF; DNA: TGTGCCAGTAGTGCCGACAGGGGGCGCGGTTACGAGCAGTACTTC
D: .; J: TRBJ2-7; size: .; V: TRBV5-5; CDR3: CASSLAAGVHEQYF; DNA: TGTGCCAGCAGCTTGGCGGCGGGTGTCCACGAGCAGTACTTC
D: TRBD2; J: TRBJ2-7; size: .; V: TRBV7-7; CDR3: CSYPSGGNEQYF; DNA: TGTTCCTACCCCAGCGGGGGGAACGAGCAGTACTTC
D: .; J: TRBJ2-1; size: .; V: TRBV4-2; CDR3: CASSQGLRTDNEQFF; DNA: TGTGCCAGCAGCCAAGGATTAAGGACGGACAATGAGCAGTTCTTC
D: .; J: TRBJ1-1; size: .; V: TRBV13; CDR3: CASSSFINTEAFF; DNA: TGTGCCAGCAGCTCTTTTATTAACACTGAAGCTTTCTTT
D: TRBD1; J: TRBJ2-5; size: few; V: TRBV27; CDR3: CASSSGTGGVETQYF; DNA: TGTGCCAGCAGTTCCGGGACAGGGGGCGTAGAGACCCAGTACTTC
D: TRBD1; J: TRBJ2-7; size: .; V: TRBV28; CDR3: CASTLGQGTSYEQYF; DNA: TGTGCCAGCACCCTGGGACAGGGGACCTCCTACGAGCAGTACTTC
D: .; J: TRBJ1-3; size: .; V: TRBV7-3; CDR3: CASSLGGGNTIYF; DNA: TGTGCCAGCAGCTTAGGAGGAGGAAACACCATATATTTT
D: .; J: TRBJ2-1; size: .; V: TRBV18; CDR3: CASSYSQGGGNEQFF; DNA: TGTGCCAGCTCCTACTCGCAGGGAGGAGGAAATGAGCAGTTCTTC
D: .; J: TRBJ1-3; size: .; V: TRBV5-1; CDR3: CASSLAGVDTIYF; DNA: TGCGCCAGCAGCTTGGCCGGGGTAGACACCATATATTTT
D: .; J: TRBJ2-7; size: .; V: TRBV6-1; CDR3: CASSNSGASYEQYF; DNA: TGTGCCAGCAGTAACTCAGGGGCTTCCTACGAGCAGTACTTC
D: .; J: TRBJ2-2; size: .; V: TRBV10-1; CDR3: CASRQGSAGELFF; DNA: TGCGCCAGCAGACAGGGTTCGGCCGGGGAGCTGTTTTTT
D: .; J: TRBJ2-1; size: .; V: TRBV12-5; CDR3: CASGLVQQIYNEQFF; DNA: TGTGCTAGTGGTTTGGTACAACAGATTTACAATGAGCAGTTCTTC